What follows are 10 T cell receptor beta chains derived from one specimen sequenced in a study of cytomegalovirus exposure and HLA in healthy donors. Using immunoSEQ multiplex PCR, the repertoire was profiled, and TCRdb retains in-frame clones only, with some absent. The table shows 65,000 or so clones, with about 91% occurring only once. The sequencing input was PBMCs. The receptor source for this set is a woman between 18 and 30 years old in good health and CMV-seronegative.

The genes are TRBV28 and TRBJ1-5, with a tentative D call TRBD1 (5 bases). Germline CDR1 MDHEN, CDR2 SYDVKM. V lost 7 bases, J lost 5 bases, and 15 bases lay in between. The CDR3 is made up of 14 amino acids. CDR3 amino acids: CASTRGAWDQPQHF. As DNA, the CDR3 is TGTGCCAGCACCCGCGGGGCTTGGGATCAGCCCCAGCATTTT.

This clone was observed a handful of times. The chain is built from TRBV4-1 and TRBJ1-1, with 7 bases aligning to TRBD1. Germline V gene sequence: CDR1 MGHRA, CDR2 YSYEKL. V shed 4 bases and J 1 base; nucleotides not matched to a gene: 3. CDR3 size: 14 residues. As DNA, the CDR3 is TGCGCCAGCAGCCCGGGACAGAAGAACACTGAAGCTTTCTTT. This encodes CASSPGQKNTEAFF.

The CDR3 loop is CSVVPPAGGGQGQYF. The CDR3 DNA reads as TGCAGCGTTGTCCCGCCAGCAGGCGGCGGGCAAGGGCAGTACTTC. The chain carries TRBV29-1 and TRBJ2-7, with D maybe TRBD2 (5 bases). CDR3 length: 15 residues. With 4 bases removed from V and 9 bases from J, the gap between germline ends came to 25 bases. The germline V gene has CDR1 SQVTM and CDR2 ANQGSEA.

The gene calls are TRBV27 and TRBJ2-7; 13 bases map to TRBD2. Germline assignment: CDR1 MNHEY and CDR2 SMNVEV (reference sequence). This CDR3 has 15 amino acids. The V segment lost 4 bases and the J segment 6 bases; nucleotides outside the gene matches: 6. The CDR3 here is CASSWTSGSLSEQYF. The CDR3 DNA sequence: TGTGCCAGCAGTTGGACTAGCGGGAGCTTAAGCGAGCAGTACTTC.

This clone was observed once. V is TRBV30 and J is TRBJ1-3; D possibly corresponds to TRBD1 (6 bases). The V gene's germline CDR1 is GTSNPN and CDR2 SVGIG (reference sequence). The CDR3 is 13 residues long. Trimming removed 2 bases at V and 2 bases at J, with 7 bases between. This chain's CDR3 is CAWSQGTGNTIYF. The CDR3 DNA sequence: TGTGCCTGGAGTCAGGGGACTGGAAACACCATATATTTT. Looking up the rest from reference TRBV30 and TRBJ1-3 gives the full variable domain: SQTIHQWPATLVQPVGSPLSLECTVEGTSNPNLYWYRQAAGRGLQLLFYSVGIGQISSEVPQNLSASRPQDRQFILSSKKLLLSDSGFYLCAWSQGTGNTIYFGEGSWLTVV.

The chain uses TRBV15 and TRBJ1-3; no reliable D call. V dropped 1 base and J dropped 2 bases, with 9 bases sitting between them. CDR1 is LNHNV, CDR2 YYDKDF, per germline (reference sequence). The CDR3 has 15 amino acids. The CDR3 protein is CATSRGGWTGNTIYF. CDR3 sequence (DNA): TGTGCCACCAGCAGAGGAGGGTGGACTGGAAACACCATATATTTT.

CDR3 residues: CASRHLAGGAGETQYF. The CDR3 bases are TGTGCCAGCAGGCACCTAGCGGGGGGGGCCGGTGAGACCCAGTACTTC. This chain connects TRBV6-6 to TRBJ2-5; 12 positions agree with TRBD2. Looked up from germline, CDR1 is MNHNY and CDR2 is SVGAGI (reference sequence). This CDR3 has 16 residues. V gave up 6 bases and J gave up 5 bases; unmatched junction bases: 10.

The genes are TRBV7-2 and TRBJ2-5; 7 bases map to TRBD2. V shed 1 base and J 0 bases; nucleotides not matched to a gene: 5. Germline-derived CDR1 and CDR2 are SGHTA and FQGNSA. The CDR3 contains 16 residues. The CDR3 sequence: CASSLDVGGYQETQYF. Written as DNA, the CDR3 is TGTGCCAGCAGCTTAGACGTCGGGGGGTACCAAGAGACCCAGTACTTC.

V and J are TRBV6-5 and TRBJ2-1; D unresolved. From germline, CDR1 is MNHEY and CDR2 SVGAGI. The CDR3 is made up of 16 amino acids. V lost 0 bases and J 12 bases, leaving 21 bases between the germline ends. CDR3 coding DNA: TGTGCCAGCAGTTACTCGACCGGGTCGCGATTAAGTGTGCAGTTCTTC. Amino acids: CASSYSTGSRLSVQFF.

The chain recombines TRBV6-5 with TRBJ2-5, with 8 bases aligning to TRBD2. The end of the DNA aligns better with TRBJ2-7, so the J call may be wrong. This CDR3 has 15 residues. Germline V gene sequence: CDR1 MNHEY, CDR2 SVGAGI. CDR3 in amino acids: CASSLSGMGAYEQYF. The CDR3 DNA reads TGTGCCAGCAGTCTTAGCGGGATGGGGGCTTACGAGCAGTACTTC.